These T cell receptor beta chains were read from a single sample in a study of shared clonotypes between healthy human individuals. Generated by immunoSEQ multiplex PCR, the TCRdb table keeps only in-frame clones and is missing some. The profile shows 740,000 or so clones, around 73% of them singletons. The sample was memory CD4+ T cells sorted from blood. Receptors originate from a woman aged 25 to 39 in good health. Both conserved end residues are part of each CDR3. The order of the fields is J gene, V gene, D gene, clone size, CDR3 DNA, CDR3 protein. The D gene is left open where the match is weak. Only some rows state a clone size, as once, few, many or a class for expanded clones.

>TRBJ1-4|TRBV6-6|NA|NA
TGTGCCAGCAGCGACTCAGGGTTAAAACTGTTTTTT
CASSDSGLKLFF
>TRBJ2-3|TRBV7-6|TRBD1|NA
TGTGCCAGCAGCTTAGACGGGACAGGGGGTGCAGATACGCAGTATTTT
CASSLDGTGGADTQYF
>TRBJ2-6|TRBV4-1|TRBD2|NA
TGCGCCAGCAGTCACAGCGGGGGACTAGCGGGAGGAGTCTCTGGGGCCAACGTCCTGACTTTC
CASSHSGGLAGGVSGANVLTF
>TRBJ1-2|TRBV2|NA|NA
TGTGCCAGCAGAACAGATTCGGGATATGGCTACACCTTC
CASRTDSGYGYTF
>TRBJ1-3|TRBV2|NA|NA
TGTGCCAGCACCGAGGGCATTAACTCTGGAAACACCATATATTTT
CASTEGINSGNTIYF
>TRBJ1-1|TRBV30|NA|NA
TGTGCCTGGAGGGATTACACTGAAGCTTTCTTT
CAWRDYTEAFF
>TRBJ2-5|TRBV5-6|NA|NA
TGTGCCAGCAGCTTGAGTACGGGGATCCCAGAGACCCAGTACTTC
CASSLSTGIPETQYF
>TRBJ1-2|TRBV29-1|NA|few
TGCAGCGTTGAGTCGTCAGAACTTAACTATGGCTACACCTTC
CSVESSELNYGYTF
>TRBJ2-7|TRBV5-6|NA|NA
TGTGCCAGCAGCCCGACAAGCGGTCTCGGCTCCTACGAGCAGTACTTC
CASSPTSGLGSYEQYF
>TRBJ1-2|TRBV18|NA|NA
TGTGCCAGCTCACCGGAGAATTCATACCTCTATGGCTACACCTTC
CASSPENSYLYGYTF
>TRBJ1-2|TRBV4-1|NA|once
TGCGCCAGCAGCCAAGATCATGGGGCTTCAGGGGCACGCGGGAGCCTATATGGCTACACCTTC
CASSQDHGASGARGSLYGYTF
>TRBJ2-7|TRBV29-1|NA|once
TGCAGCGTTGAAGGTAGTCAGCAGTCCTACGAGCAGTACTTC
CSVEGSQQSYEQYF
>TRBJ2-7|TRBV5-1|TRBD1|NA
TGCGCCAGCAGCGATAGGACAGGCCCACTCTACGAGCAGTACTTC
CASSDRTGPLYEQYF
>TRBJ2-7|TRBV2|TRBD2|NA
TGTGCCAGCATTCACTATAGCGGGAGTAATGACGAGCAGTACTTC
CASIHYSGSNDEQYF
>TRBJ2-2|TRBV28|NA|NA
TGTGCCAGCCCTCGGACGAACACCGGGGAGCTGTTTTTT
CASPRTNTGELFF
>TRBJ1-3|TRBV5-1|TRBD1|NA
TGCGCCAGCAGCGAAGGGACAGTTGGAAACACCATATATTTT
CASSEGTVGNTIYF
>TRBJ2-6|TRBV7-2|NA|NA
TGTGCCAGCAGCCCTCGGGGAGGCCTCGGGGCCAACGTCCTGACTTTC
CASSPRGGLGANVLTF
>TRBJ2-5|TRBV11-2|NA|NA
TGTGCCAGCAGCCCTTCCCCGCAAGAGACCCAGTACTTC
CASSPSPQETQYF
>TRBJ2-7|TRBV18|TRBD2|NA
TGTGCCAGCTCACCACCGGGCGGGAGAACGTCCTACGAGCAGTACTTC
CASSPPGGRTSYEQYF
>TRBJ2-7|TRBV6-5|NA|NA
TGTGCCAGCAGTTACTCGGATCGCAGTGGCGAGCAGTACTTC
CASSYSDRSGEQYF
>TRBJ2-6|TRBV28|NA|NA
TGTGCCAGCAGTCGTCCCAGGGTTGGGGCCAACGTCCTGACTTTC
CASSRPRVGANVLTF
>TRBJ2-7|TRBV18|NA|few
TGTGCCAGCTCACCGGGCAGTTACGAGCAGTACTTC
CASSPGSYEQYF
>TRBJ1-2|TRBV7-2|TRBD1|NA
TGTGCCAGCAGCCCGCCGGACAGGGAACCTGGCTACACCTTC
CASSPPDREPGYTF
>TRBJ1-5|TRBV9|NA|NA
TGTGCCAGCAGCGTCTCTTCTGGTCAGCCCCAGCATTTT
CASSVSSGQPQHF
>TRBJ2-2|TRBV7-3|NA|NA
TGTGCCAGCAGCTTAGTGGACACCGGGGAGCTGTTTTTT
CASSLVDTGELFF
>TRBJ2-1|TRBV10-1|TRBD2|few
TGCGCCAGCAGTGACTGGACTAGCGGAGCCAATGAGCAGTTCTTC
CASSDWTSGANEQFF
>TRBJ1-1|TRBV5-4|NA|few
TGTGCCAGCAGCTTGGGGTCCGGGAACACTGAAGCTTTCTTT
CASSLGSGNTEAFF
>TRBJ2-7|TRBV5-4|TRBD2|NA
TGTGCCAGCAGCGGGTGGCGGGAGGCCACCTACGAGCAGTACTTC
CASSGWREATYEQYF
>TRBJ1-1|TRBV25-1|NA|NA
TGTGCCAGCAGTGAGATCGCGGGCGGGTTCGGCATGAACACTGAAGCTTTCTTT
CASSEIAGGFGMNTEAFF
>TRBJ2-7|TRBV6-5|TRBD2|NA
TGTGCCAGCAGTTACTCGGCGGGAGGTGTCTACGAGCAGTACTTC
CASSYSAGGVYEQYF
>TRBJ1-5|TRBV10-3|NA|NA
TGTGCCATCAGGGTGGGGTCTGAGGGGCCCCAGCATTTT
CAIRVGSEGPQHF
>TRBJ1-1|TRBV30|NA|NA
TGTGCCTGGAGCAGGGGCGCGGGGTTTTTTAGCACTGAAGCTTTCTTT
CAWSRGAGFFSTEAFF
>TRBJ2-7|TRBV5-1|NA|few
TGCGCCAGCAGCTTGGATTCGTCCAGAGCCTCCTACGAGCAGTACTTC
CASSLDSSRASYEQYF
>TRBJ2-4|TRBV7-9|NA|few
TGTGCCAGCAGCTCCCCTGGGGGCATTCAGTACTTC
CASSSPGGIQYF
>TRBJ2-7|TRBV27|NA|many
TGTGCCAGCAGTTCTAACTACGAGCAGTACTTC
CASSSNYEQYF
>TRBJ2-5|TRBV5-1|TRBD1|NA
TGCGCCAGCAGCATAGAACAGGGGGCGGTCGGAGAGACCCAGTACTTC
CASSIEQGAVGETQYF
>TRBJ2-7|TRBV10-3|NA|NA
TGTGCCATCAGGGGGCGTACTTACGAGCAGTACTTC
CAIRGRTYEQYF
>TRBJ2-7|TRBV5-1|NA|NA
TGCGCCAGCAGCTTGGTCCCAGGGGCCAACGAGCAGTACTTC
CASSLVPGANEQYF
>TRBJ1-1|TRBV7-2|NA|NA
TGTGCCAGCAGCTTAGCGGGAAACACTGAAGCTTTCTTT
CASSLAGNTEAFF
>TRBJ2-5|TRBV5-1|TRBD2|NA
TGCGCCAGCAGCTTGGGGACTAGCGGGAGACGTCTAGCAGAGACCCAGTACTTC
CASSLGTSGRRLAETQYF
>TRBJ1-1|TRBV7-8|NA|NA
TGTGCCAGCAGCTTATCGGGGAACACTGAAGCTTTCTTT
CASSLSGNTEAFF
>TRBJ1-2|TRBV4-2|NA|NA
TGTGCCAGCAGCCAAGATCTTATAGTTAACTATGGCTACACCTTC
CASSQDLIVNYGYTF
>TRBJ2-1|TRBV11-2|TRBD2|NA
TGTGCCAGCAGCTTTGTACTAGCGGCAAGTGAGCAGTTCTTC
CASSFVLAASEQFF
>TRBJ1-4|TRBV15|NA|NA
TGTGCCACCAGTAATACACTCCGGGGGGCAACTAATGAAAAACTGTTTTTT
CATSNTLRGATNEKLFF
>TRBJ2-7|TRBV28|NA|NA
TGTGCCAGCAGTTTGGCCAGGCCCTCCTACGAGCAGTACTTC
CASSLARPSYEQYF
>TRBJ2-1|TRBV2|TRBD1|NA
TGTGCCAGCGTGGGGGACAGGGACAATGAGCAGTTCTTC
CASVGDRDNEQFF
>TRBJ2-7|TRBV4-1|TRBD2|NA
TGCGCCAGCAGCCAACCGACTAGCGGACAATCCTACGAGCAGTACTTC
CASSQPTSGQSYEQYF
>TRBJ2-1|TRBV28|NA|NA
TGTGCCAGCAGAGACAGTTACAATGAGCAGTTCTTC
CASRDSYNEQFF